This TCR beta chain appears in the sequencing data of a study of blood T cells in healthy people across ages. Notes on the study in general: Observed TCR beta diversity per million T cells went down as age went up. This fall followed a roughly linear course with age. A strong correlation was found between TCR beta diversity and the percentage of naive T cells. Versus aged donors, long-lived donors had higher diversity and more naive CD4+ cells.

Turning to this clonotype: Its antigen remains unidentified.

A J-beta primer mix and a sample-barcoded 5' primer were used in a second PCR of roughly 6 to 12 cycles. All samples gave at least 2.5 million CDR3-containing paired-end reads. TCRdb re-analysed the 5' RACE reads in MiXCR, keeping a single row per CDR3 protein. The sample contains fewer than 800,000 distinct CDR3 sequences, around 21% of which appear only once. Unmatched junction bases numbered 4, after V lost 2 bases and J lost 5 bases. CDR3 length equals 14 residues. Germline V CDR1 and CDR2: LGHDT, YNNKEL (reference sequence). V usage is TRBV3-1 and J usage is TRBJ1-1; 8 nucleotides match TRBD1. The sequencing sample was made of blood. This TCR was recovered from a man between 65 and 85 years old in good health. The CDR3 nucleotides read TGTGCCAGCAGCCAATCAGGGGGCTGGACTGAAGCTTTCTTT. It specifies CASSQSGGWTEAFF.